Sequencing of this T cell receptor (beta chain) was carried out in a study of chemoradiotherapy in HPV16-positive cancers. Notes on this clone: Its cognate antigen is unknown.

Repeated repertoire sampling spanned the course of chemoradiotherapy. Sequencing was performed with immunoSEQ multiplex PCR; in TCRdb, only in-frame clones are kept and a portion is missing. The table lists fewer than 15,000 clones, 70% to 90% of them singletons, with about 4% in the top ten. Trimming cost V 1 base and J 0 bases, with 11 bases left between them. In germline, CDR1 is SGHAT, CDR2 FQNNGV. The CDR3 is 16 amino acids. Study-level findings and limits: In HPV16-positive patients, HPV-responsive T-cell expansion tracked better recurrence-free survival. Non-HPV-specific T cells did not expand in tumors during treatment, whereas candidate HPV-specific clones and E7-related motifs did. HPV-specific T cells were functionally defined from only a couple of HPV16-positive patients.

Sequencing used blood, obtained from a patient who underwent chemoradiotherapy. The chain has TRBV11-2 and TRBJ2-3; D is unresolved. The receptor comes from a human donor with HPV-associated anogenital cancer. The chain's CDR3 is CASSLGTFVSTDTQYF. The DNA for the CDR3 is TGTGCCAGCAGCTTAGGGACCTTTGTCAGCACAGATACGCAGTATTTT.